The subject of this entry is one T cell receptor beta chain. The data derive from a study of blood T cell repertoires in COVID-19. Authors' methods: Estimation of nucleated cell counts was performed using reference gene primer amplification. The table came from immunoSEQ multiplex PCR; TCRdb's copy has only in-frame clones and leaves some out. That table gives V, J and clone size, and the DNA gave D and trimming. The table shows some 160,000 clones, with around 84% occurring only once. The junction had 11 bases not matched to a gene; V was cut back by 5 bases and J by 5 bases. Germline V gene sequence: CDR1 SGHNT, CDR2 YENEEA. This CDR3 has 15 amino acids. Ages ranged from about 18 to 89 years, with residence in under 25 US areas. Cohort assignment relied on participant-reported clinical history. Two consecutive negative NP/OP PCR tests, clearance, or resolved symptoms defined Cohort 3 recovery.

The specimen sequenced was PBMCs or T cells enriched from blood (not recorded which). The sequence was collected from a woman aged 50 to 65 who had recovered from COVID-19. The J gene is TRBJ2-5, the V gene TRBV11-3, with 7 bases matching TRBD1. CDR3 in amino acids: CASSPRDSSGETQYF. The DNA of the CDR3 is TGTGCCAGCAGCCCCCGGGACAGTTCAGGGGAGACCCAGTACTTC.